This T cell receptor beta chain was identified during a study of blood T cell repertoires in COVID-19. Study in general: Collection of acute and convalescent COVID-19 samples took place in the United States, Italy and Spain. The cDNA or gDNA used as material had been derived from T cells, B-cell-depleted T cells, or PBMCs.

Trimming took 2 bases from V and 2 from J, leaving 9 bases between them. This CDR3 has 14 residues. Germline V gene sequence: CDR1 SGHTA, CDR2 FQGNSA. As originally analysed: Estimation of nucleated cell counts was performed using reference gene primer amplification. Profiling relied on immunoSEQ multiplex PCR, and the TCRdb table lists in-frame clones only, not all of them. Clone size and V and J calls were adopted from that table, with D and trimming inferred from the DNA. The sample lists under 200,000 clones; roughly 80% were seen once. Material for sequencing was peripheral blood. The TCR comes from a man aged 60-69 years with active or convalescent COVID-19. The chain joins TRBV7-2 to TRBJ1-1; no clear D. The CDR3 here is CASSLIRGNTEAFF. The CDR3 DNA reads as TGTGCCAGCAGCTTAATACGGGGAAACACTGAAGCTTTCTTT.